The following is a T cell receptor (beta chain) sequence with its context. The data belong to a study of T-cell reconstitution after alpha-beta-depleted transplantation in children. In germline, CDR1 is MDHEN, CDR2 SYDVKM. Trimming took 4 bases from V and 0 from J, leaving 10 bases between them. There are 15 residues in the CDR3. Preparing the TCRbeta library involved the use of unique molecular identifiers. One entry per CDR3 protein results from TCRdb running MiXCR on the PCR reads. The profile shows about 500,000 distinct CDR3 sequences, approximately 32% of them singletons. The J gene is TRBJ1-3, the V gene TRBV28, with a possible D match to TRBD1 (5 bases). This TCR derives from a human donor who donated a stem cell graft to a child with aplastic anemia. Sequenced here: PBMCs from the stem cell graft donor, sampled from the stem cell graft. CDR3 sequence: CASSSWGDSGNTIYF. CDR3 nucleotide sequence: TGTGCCAGCAGTTCCTGGGGGGACTCTGGAAACACCATATATTTT.